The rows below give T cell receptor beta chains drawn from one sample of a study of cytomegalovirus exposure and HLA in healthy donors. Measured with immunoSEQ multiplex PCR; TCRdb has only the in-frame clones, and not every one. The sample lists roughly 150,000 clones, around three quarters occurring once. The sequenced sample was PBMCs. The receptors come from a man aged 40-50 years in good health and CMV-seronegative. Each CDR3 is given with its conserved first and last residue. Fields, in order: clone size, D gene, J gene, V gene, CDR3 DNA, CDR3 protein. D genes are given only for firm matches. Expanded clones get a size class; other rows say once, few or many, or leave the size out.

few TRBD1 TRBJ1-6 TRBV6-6 TGTGCCAGCAGTTACAGGGGACAGGGAGGAGATTCACCCCTCCACTTT CASSYRGQGGDSPLHF
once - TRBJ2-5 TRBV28 TGTGCCAGCAGTTTTGAGGAAGCGGGTGGGGCCGCAGAGACCCAGTACTTC CASSFEEAGGAAETQYF
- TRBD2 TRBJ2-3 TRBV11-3 TGTGCCAGCAGCCCAGGCGGAGGCGGGGGAACGGATACGCAGTATTTT CASSPGGGGGTDTQYF
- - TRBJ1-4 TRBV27 TGTGCCAGCCGGCCCCTTGGGCATGAAAAACTGTTTTTT CASRPLGHEKLFF
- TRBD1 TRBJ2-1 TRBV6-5 TGTGCCAGCAGACGGACAGGGGAATACAATGAGCAGTTCTTC CASRRTGEYNEQFF
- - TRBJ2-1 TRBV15 TGTGCCACCAGCAGAGATCGATCTTCGGGGGATGAGCAGTTCTTC CATSRDRSSGDEQFF
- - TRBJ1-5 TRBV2 TGTGCCAGCAGTGAAAGCGGGACTCGGCAGCCCCAGCATTTT CASSESGTRQPQHF
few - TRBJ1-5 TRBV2 TGTGCCAGCAGTGTTGGGGGCACGGCCTTAAATCAGCCCCAGCATTTT CASSVGGTALNQPQHF
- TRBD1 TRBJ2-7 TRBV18 TGTGCCAGCTCACCCGGGGCAGGGGGAGAGCAGTACTTC CASSPGAGGEQYF
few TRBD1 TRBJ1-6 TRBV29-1 TGCAGCGTAGGACAGGGGAATAATTCACCCCTCCACTTT CSVGQGNNSPLHF
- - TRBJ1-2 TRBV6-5 TGTGCCAGCAGTTACGAGAGGGTTCCCGGCTATGGCTACACCTTC CASSYERVPGYGYTF
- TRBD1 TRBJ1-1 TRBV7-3 TGTGCCAGCAGCTTAATGGGGGGACAGGGGACTGAAGCTTTCTTT CASSLMGGQGTEAFF
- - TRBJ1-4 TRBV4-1 TGCGCCAGCAGCCAAGATCGAGGGCGGATTTCTGAAAAACTGTTTTTT CASSQDRGRISEKLFF
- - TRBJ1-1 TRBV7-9 TGTGCCAGCAGCTTAGGCCCGGGGATGAACACTGAAGCTTTCTTT CASSLGPGMNTEAFF
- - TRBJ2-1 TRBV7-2 TGTGCCAGCAGCTTTGGCGGGGGCTTATCCTACAATGAGCAGTTCTTC CASSFGGGLSYNEQFF
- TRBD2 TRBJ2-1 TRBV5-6 TGTGCCAGCAGCTTGGTGGCCCTAGCGGGGATTGGTGAGCAGTTCTTC CASSLVALAGIGEQFF
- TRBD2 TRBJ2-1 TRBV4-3 TGCGCCAGCAGCCAAGATAGCGGGGGCTCCTACAATGAGCAGTTCTTC CASSQDSGGSYNEQFF
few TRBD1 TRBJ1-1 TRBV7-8 TGTGCCAGCAGCTCAGGGACAGGGGGCCAAGCTTTCTTT CASSSGTGGQAFF
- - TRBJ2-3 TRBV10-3 TGTGCCATCCGTAGCAACCCCGCGGTAAATACGCAGTATTTT CAIRSNPAVNTQYF